The rows below give T cell receptor beta chains drawn from one sample of a study of radiotherapy plus CTLA-4 blockade in lung cancer. This table comes from immunoSEQ multiplex PCR, and its TCRdb copy is limited to in-frame clones, with some not included. This repertoire shows over 60,000 clones, 87% found once; its top ten account for around 40%. The source was peripheral blood, collected from a patient treated with radiotherapy plus ipilimumab. These receptors were obtained from a human donor with non-small cell lung cancer that progressed on radiotherapy plus ipilimumab. Each CDR3 is given with its conserved first and last residue. The D gene is left open where the match is weak. Size is stated for part of the rows, as once, few or many counts, or as a class when the clone is expanded.

cdr3_aa: CASSVAPRSSGHRELFF; cdr3_nt: TGTGCCAGCAGCGTAGCTCCTAGGTCGAGCGGGCACAGGGAGCTGTTTTTT; d_call: .; clone_size: .; v_call: TRBV9; j_call: TRBJ2-2
cdr3_aa: CASSPGTRDLYF; cdr3_nt: TGTGCCAGCAGTCCCGGGACTCGGGACCTGTACTTC; d_call: .; clone_size: .; v_call: TRBV6-1; j_call: TRBJ2-7
cdr3_aa: CASSQVTDTQYF; cdr3_nt: TGTGCCAGCTCACAGGTGACGGATACGCAGTATTTT; d_call: .; clone_size: once; v_call: TRBV18; j_call: TRBJ2-3
cdr3_aa: CSVALATDTQYF; cdr3_nt: TGCAGCGTTGCCCTAGCCACAGATACGCAGTATTTT; d_call: .; clone_size: .; v_call: TRBV29-1; j_call: TRBJ2-3
cdr3_aa: CAWREGARFQYF; cdr3_nt: TGTGCCTGGAGGGAAGGAGCCCGTTTCCAGTACTTC; d_call: .; clone_size: .; v_call: TRBV30; j_call: TRBJ2-5
cdr3_aa: CASSGGDRGTFFHGYTF; cdr3_nt: TGCGCCAGCAGTGGTGGGGACAGGGGAACGTTTTTCCATGGCTACACCTTC; d_call: TRBD1; clone_size: .; v_call: TRBV10-2; j_call: TRBJ1-2
cdr3_aa: CASSPQDSGNTIYF; cdr3_nt: TGTGCCAGCAGTCCACAGGACTCTGGAAACACCATATATTTT; d_call: .; clone_size: .; v_call: TRBV6-5; j_call: TRBJ1-3
cdr3_aa: CASSYDSTGGGNEQFF; cdr3_nt: TGTGCCAGCAGTTACGACTCGACAGGGGGCGGCAATGAGCAGTTCTTC; d_call: TRBD1; clone_size: .; v_call: TRBV6-5; j_call: TRBJ2-1
cdr3_aa: CASSKSGNNNEQFF; cdr3_nt: TGTGCCAGCAGTAAGAGCGGTAACAACAATGAGCAGTTCTTC; d_call: .; clone_size: .; v_call: TRBV11-1; j_call: TRBJ2-1
cdr3_aa: CASSSLGGKNNEQFF; cdr3_nt: TGTGCCAGTAGTAGTCTTGGCGGGAAGAACAATGAGCAGTTCTTC; d_call: .; clone_size: .; v_call: TRBV19; j_call: TRBJ2-1
cdr3_aa: CASSLAPGPTDTQYF; cdr3_nt: TGCGCCAGCAGCTTGGCACCAGGGCCCACAGATACGCAGTATTTT; d_call: .; clone_size: .; v_call: TRBV5-1; j_call: TRBJ2-3
cdr3_aa: CASNRGAGTDTQYF; cdr3_nt: TGTGCCAGCAATAGGGGCGCGGGCACAGATACGCAGTATTTT; d_call: .; clone_size: .; v_call: TRBV6-1; j_call: TRBJ2-3
cdr3_aa: CASSGQGTANYGYTF; cdr3_nt: TGTGCCAGCAGCGGACAGGGTACAGCTAACTATGGCTACACCTTC; d_call: TRBD1; clone_size: .; v_call: TRBV5-6; j_call: TRBJ1-2
cdr3_aa: CATSSLGRQLNTEAFF; cdr3_nt: TGTGCCACCAGCAGTCTGGGACGGCAATTGAACACTGAAGCTTTCTTT; d_call: .; clone_size: .; v_call: TRBV15; j_call: TRBJ1-1
cdr3_aa: CASSANRGQNGYTF; cdr3_nt: TGTGCCAGCAGTGCCAACAGGGGGCAGAATGGCTACACCTTC; d_call: TRBD1; clone_size: .; v_call: TRBV6-5; j_call: TRBJ1-2
cdr3_aa: CASSYTTGDWTETQYF; cdr3_nt: TGTGCCAGCAGTTATACCACAGGGGATTGGACGGAGACCCAGTACTTC; d_call: TRBD1; clone_size: .; v_call: TRBV6-5; j_call: TRBJ2-5
cdr3_aa: CASNEQGASNEKLFF; cdr3_nt: TGTGCCAGCAACGAACAGGGGGCGAGTAATGAAAAACTGTTTTTT; d_call: TRBD1; clone_size: .; v_call: TRBV11-2; j_call: TRBJ1-4
cdr3_aa: CASSYGQTNEKLFF; cdr3_nt: TGTGCCAGCAGTTACGGTCAGACCAATGAAAAACTGTTTTTT; d_call: .; clone_size: .; v_call: TRBV6-5; j_call: TRBJ1-4
cdr3_aa: CASSLVRGRAVDTQYF; cdr3_nt: TGCGCCAGCAGCTTGGTCCGCGGGAGGGCCGTAGATACGCAGTATTTT; d_call: TRBD2; clone_size: .; v_call: TRBV5-1; j_call: TRBJ2-3
cdr3_aa: CASSLAEREGADTQYF; cdr3_nt: TGCGCCAGCAGCTTGGCGGAGCGGGAGGGGGCAGATACGCAGTATTTT; d_call: TRBD2; clone_size: .; v_call: TRBV5-1; j_call: TRBJ2-3
cdr3_aa: CASSPIAGTRTGELFF; cdr3_nt: TGTGCCAGCAGCCCGATAGCGGGAACCCGCACCGGGGAGCTGTTTTTT; d_call: TRBD2; clone_size: .; v_call: TRBV11-2; j_call: TRBJ2-2
cdr3_aa: CASSEGAQTLFNQPQHF; cdr3_nt: TGTGCCAGCAGTGAAGGGGCACAGACTTTATTCAATCAGCCCCAGCATTTT; d_call: .; clone_size: .; v_call: TRBV6-1; j_call: TRBJ1-5
cdr3_aa: CASSEIGTVYTEAFF; cdr3_nt: TGTGCCAGCAGTGAAATCGGGACAGTCTACACTGAAGCTTTCTTT; d_call: TRBD1; clone_size: .; v_call: TRBV6-1; j_call: TRBJ1-1
cdr3_aa: CAWDEGSPGWTGELFF; cdr3_nt: TGTGCCTGGGACGAGGGTTCTCCGGGTTGGACCGGGGAGCTGTTTTTT; d_call: .; clone_size: .; v_call: TRBV30; j_call: TRBJ2-2
cdr3_aa: CASTDRSFRHAIYF; cdr3_nt: TGTGCCAGCACTGACAGATCGTTCCGACACGCCATATATTTT; d_call: .; clone_size: .; v_call: TRBV2; j_call: TRBJ1-3
cdr3_aa: CASSQAKGGLAGPHSYNEQFF; cdr3_nt: TGCGCCAGCAGCCAAGCTAAGGGGGGACTAGCGGGACCCCACTCCTACAATGAGCAGTTCTTC; d_call: TRBD2; clone_size: .; v_call: TRBV4-1; j_call: TRBJ2-1
cdr3_aa: CASSLDYDSYEQYF; cdr3_nt: TGCGCCAGCAGCTTGGACTACGACTCCTACGAGCAGTACTTC; d_call: .; clone_size: .; v_call: TRBV5-1; j_call: TRBJ2-7
cdr3_aa: CASRTDRGLTDTQYF; cdr3_nt: TGTGCCAGCAGGACGGACAGGGGCCTGACAGATACGCAGTATTTT; d_call: TRBD1; clone_size: few; v_call: TRBV27; j_call: TRBJ2-3